These T cell receptor beta chains were read from a single sample in a study of shared clonotypes between healthy human individuals. Data came from immunoSEQ multiplex PCR; TCRdb stores just in-frame clones and leaves some out. The sample records about 450,000 clones, roughly 77% being singletons. Sequences were obtained from PBMCs. These receptors were obtained from a woman in her thirties or forties in good health. Some clones in this sample may be carry-over from other donors' samples. Each CDR3 is given with its conserved first and last residue. The D gene is left open where the match is weak. Clone size is stated in some rows and not others, as once, few, many or a class when expanded.

J | D | V | size | CDR3 | DNA
TRBJ2-7 | NA | TRBV18 | NA | CASSPGGGVHEQYF | TGTGCCAGCTCACCAGGGGGAGGCGTCCACGAGCAGTACTTC
TRBJ2-5 | TRBD1 | TRBV7-3 | NA | CASSRMGTAQETQYF | TGTGCCAGCAGCAGAATGGGGACAGCGCAAGAGACCCAGTACTTC
TRBJ2-7 | NA | TRBV6-1 | NA | CAILTELARYF | TGTGCCATCTTGACAGAACTTGCTCGTTACTTC
TRBJ2-1 | NA | TRBV15 | NA | CATSRDLSGNEQFF | TGTGCCACCAGCAGAGATCTTAGCGGCAATGAGCAGTTCTTC
TRBJ1-1 | NA | TRBV18 | few | CASSQDRNTEAFF | TGTGCCAGCTCACAGGACAGGAACACTGAAGCTTTCTTT
TRBJ2-1 | NA | TRBV5-6 | NA | CASSLSVNEQFF | TGTGCCAGCAGCTTGAGCGTCAATGAGCAGTTCTTC
TRBJ2-5 | NA | TRBV7-9 | NA | CASSLMANSETQYF | TGTGCCAGCAGCTTGATGGCGAACTCGGAGACCCAGTACTTC
TRBJ2-7 | NA | TRBV4-1 | NA | CASSHPGRGYEQYF | TGCGCCAGCAGCCACCCCGGCAGGGGATACGAGCAGTACTTC
TRBJ1-2 | NA | TRBV13 | many | CASSSSRNYGYTF | TGTGCCAGCAGCTCCTCAAGGAACTATGGCTACACCTTC
TRBJ2-7 | NA | TRBV19 | NA | CASSTAGGEQYF | TGTGCCAGTAGTACTGCGGGTGGTGAGCAGTACTTC
TRBJ1-2 | NA | TRBV7-2 | NA | CASRNRVKFHGYTF | TGTGCCAGCAGGAACAGGGTGAAGTTTCATGGCTACACCTTC
TRBJ1-1 | TRBD1 | TRBV28 | NA | CASSSDTGAWTEAFF | TGTGCCAGCAGTTCGGATACAGGGGCGTGGACTGAAGCTTTCTTT
TRBJ2-7 | NA | TRBV27 | NA | CASSSYRSRSRSYEQYF | TGTGCCAGCAGTTCATATAGGAGCAGGTCACGCTCCTACGAGCAGTACTTC
TRBJ1-2 | TRBD1 | TRBV5-1 | NA | CASSLAGGQLYGYTF | TGCGCCAGCAGCTTGGCGGGGGGACAGCTCTATGGCTACACCTTC
TRBJ2-7 | NA | TRBV5-1 | NA | CASSLRTVSSYEQYF | TGCGCCAGCAGCTTACGAACGGTGAGCTCCTACGAGCAGTACTTC
TRBJ1-2 | NA | TRBV6-1 | NA | CASSEGGQHYGYTF | TGTGCCAGCAGTGAAGGGGGACAACACTATGGCTACACCTTC
TRBJ2-7 | NA | TRBV5-1 | NA | CASSRDSYEQYF | TGCGCCAGCTCACGGGACTCCTACGAGCAGTACTTC
TRBJ1-2 | NA | TRBV7-8 | NA | CASSLEQGLFGYGYTF | TGTGCCAGCAGCTTAGAGCAGGGGTTGTTTGGCTATGGCTACACCTTC
TRBJ1-3 | NA | TRBV18 | NA | CASSPQGSGNTIYF | TGTGCCAGCTCACCACAAGGTTCTGGAAACACCATATATTTT
TRBJ2-5 | NA | TRBV5-4 | NA | CASSLGRGPRSETQYF | TGTGCCAGCAGCTTGGGCCGGGGCCCCCGCTCAGAGACCCAGTACTTC
TRBJ2-3 | TRBD2 | TRBV5-1 | NA | CASSLVSGSFDTQYF | TGCGCCAGCAGCTTGGTTAGCGGGAGTTTTGATACGCAGTATTTT
TRBJ2-5 | TRBD1 | TRBV7-2 | NA | CASSARTGEYQETQYF | TGTGCCAGCAGTGCCCGGACAGGGGAGTACCAAGAGACCCAGTACTTC
TRBJ2-7 | NA | TRBV11-2 | once | CASSWLPGEFYEQYF | TGTGCCAGCAGCTGGCTCCCGGGAGAATTTTACGAGCAGTACTTC
TRBJ2-1 | NA | TRBV5-1 | many | CASSLVAGRSYNEQFF | TGCGCCAGCAGCTTGGTGGCGGGACGGTCCTACAATGAGCAGTTCTTC
TRBJ1-1 | NA | TRBV7-3 | NA | CASNLASNMNTEAFF | TGTGCCAGCAACTTAGCCTCTAACATGAACACTGAAGCTTTCTTT
TRBJ1-1 | TRBD1 | TRBV19 | NA | CATKPTSGQGMWDTEAFF | TGTGCCACCAAACCGACCTCGGGACAGGGGATGTGGGACACTGAAGCTTTCTTT
TRBJ2-3 | NA | TRBV7-9 | NA | CASSSGLSTDTQYF | TGTGCCAGCAGCTCGGGACTTAGCACAGATACGCAGTATTTT
TRBJ2-3 | NA | TRBV27 | NA | CASSHSDTQYF | TGTGCCAGCAGCCACAGTGATACGCAGTATTTT
TRBJ2-3 | TRBD2 | TRBV9 | NA | CASSSPSGSTDTQYF | TGTGCCAGCAGCTCCCCTAGCGGGAGTACAGATACGCAGTATTTT
TRBJ2-3 | NA | TRBV7-2 | NA | CASSSSGRDTQYF | TGTGCCAGCAGCTCCTCAGGTCGGGATACGCAGTATTTT
TRBJ1-5 | NA | TRBV30 | few | CAWSDNQGQPQHF | TGTGCCTGGAGTGACAACCAAGGTCAGCCCCAGCATTTT
TRBJ2-7 | TRBD2 | TRBV4-3 | NA | CASSHIAGGKTYEQYF | TGCGCCAGCAGCCACATAGCGGGAGGGAAAACCTACGAGCAGTACTTC
TRBJ2-1 | TRBD2 | TRBV10-3 | NA | CAISDRGRDNEQFF | TGTGCCATCAGTGATCGCGGGAGGGACAATGAGCAGTTCTTC
TRBJ1-1 | TRBD1 | TRBV7-2 | NA | CASSSSLGQRTEAFF | TGTGCCAGCAGCTCCTCCCTGGGACAGCGGACTGAAGCTTTCTTT
TRBJ1-5 | NA | TRBV28 | NA | CASSLFPTTANQPQHF | TGTGCCAGCAGCTTATTCCCCACGACAGCTAATCAGCCCCAGCATTTT
TRBJ2-5 | NA | TRBV4-2 | NA | CASSQDYLTPQETQYF | TGTGCCAGCAGCCAAGATTACCTAACACCCCAAGAGACCCAGTACTTC
TRBJ2-5 | NA | TRBV14 | NA | CASSHNQETQYF | TGTGCCAGCAGCCACAACCAAGAGACCCAGTACTTC
TRBJ1-6 | NA | TRBV6-5 | NA | CASSYSQGGESPLHF | TGTGCCAGCAGTTACTCCCAGGGTGGGGAGTCACCCCTCCACTTT
TRBJ2-1 | NA | TRBV5-1 | many | CASSPGLLDSNEQFF | TGCGCCAGCAGCCCGGGGTTACTAGACAGCAATGAGCAGTTCTTC
TRBJ1-1 | TRBD1 | TRBV18 | NA | CASSYGQGRTEAFF | TGTGCCAGCTCCTATGGACAGGGGAGAACTGAAGCTTTCTTT
TRBJ1-5 | TRBD1 | TRBV30 | few | CAWSGDRTGIRGGQPQHF | TGTGCCTGGAGCGGGGACAGGACAGGGATAAGAGGAGGTCAGCCCCAGCATTTT
TRBJ1-2 | NA | TRBV5-5 | NA | CASSPTSGLEGYTF | TGTGCCAGCAGCCCAACCTCGGGGCTAGAAGGCTACACCTTC
TRBJ2-7 | NA | TRBV5-1 | NA | CASSLEPQSDEQYF | TGCGCCAGCAGCTTGGAGCCACAAAGCGACGAGCAGTACTTC
TRBJ2-1 | TRBD2 | TRBV19 | NA | CASSEREGLAGYDEQFF | TGTGCCAGTAGCGAAAGAGAGGGACTAGCGGGATACGATGAGCAGTTCTTC
TRBJ1-1 | NA | TRBV18 | NA | CASSPMRSPRNTEAFF | TGTGCCAGCTCACCCATGAGGTCCCCCAGGAACACTGAAGCTTTCTTT
TRBJ2-1 | TRBD1 | TRBV7-2 | NA | CASSQDRANNEQFF | TGTGCCAGCAGCCAGGACAGGGCCAACAATGAGCAGTTCTTC
TRBJ2-3 | NA | TRBV6-5 | few | CASSYPTTDTQYF | TGTGCCAGCAGTTACCCTACCACAGATACGCAGTATTTT
TRBJ2-5 | NA | TRBV7-2 | few | CASSSPIGETQYF | TGTGCCAGCAGCTCCCCCATCGGAGAGACCCAGTACTTC